These 22 T cell receptor beta chains were all obtained from the same sample, sequenced in a study of T cells in Graves' hyperthyroidism and ophthalmopathy. Template material for amplifying TCR beta CDR3 regions consisted of RNA transcripts. A first-round RT-PCR of the TCR CDR3 used the HTBI primer set. Each CDR3 protein is one row after TCRdb ran MiXCR on the multiplex PCR reads. The sample lists fewer than 450,000 distinct CDR3 sequences, more than 13% occurring once. The sample taken for sequencing was blood. All receptors derive from a man aged 45 to 65 with Graves' ophthalmopathy.

The genes are TRBV9 and TRBJ1-2, with a weak D call TRBD1 (5 bases). V was shortened by 5 bases and J by 7 bases, with 15 bases between the two germline ends. The CDR3 runs 13 residues. Germline CDR1 is SGDLS and CDR2 is YYNGEE. The DNA of the CDR3 is TGTGCCAGCAGGGAAGACAGCAACGGTGGCTACACCTTC. Amino acid sequence: CASREDSNGGYTF.

The table lists this clonotype with many counts. The chain combines TRBV20-1 with TRBJ2-3, with D uncertain. Germline V gene data show CDR1 as DFQATT and CDR2 as SNEGSKA (reference sequence). The germline V and J ends were trimmed by 3 bases and 6 bases, with 10 bases remaining between them. The CDR3 runs 12 residues. The CDR3 spells CSASPLGDTQYF. The CDR3 region has the DNA TGCAGTGCTAGTCCACTTGGGGATACGCAGTATTTT.

The chain employs TRBV7-6 and TRBJ2-1; 7 positions match TRBD2. V trimming: 0 bases; J trimming: 0 bases; junction bases outside the gene matches: 8. This CDR3 is 18 amino acids long. The germline V gene encodes CDR1 SGHVS and CDR2 FNYEAQ. DNA for the CDR3: TGTGCCAGCAGCTTAGCGGGAGGGGCAGGGAGCTCCTACAATGAGCAGTTCTTC. Translated: CASSLAGGAGSSYNEQFF.

In this sample, this clonotype turned up many times. This chain connects TRBV5-1 to TRBJ1-2; 8 nucleotides line up with TRBD1. The CDR3 has 16 amino acids. CDR1 SGHRS and CDR2 YFSETQ come from the germline V gene. V lost 5 bases and J lost 1; bases outside the gene matches: 10. CDR3 amino acids: CASSFLGGQGNYGYTF. The CDR3 DNA follows: TGCGCCAGCAGTTTTTTGGGCGGACAGGGTAACTATGGCTACACCTTC.

This clonotype was observed a few times. This chain connects TRBV12-3 or TRBV12-4 to TRBJ2-1, with D possibly being TRBD1 (6 bases). Trimming took 6 bases from V and 7 from J, leaving 13 bases between them. The CDR3 totals 13 residues. The CDR3 DNA reads TGTGCCAGCAGCCTATCTACAGGGAATGAGCAGTTCTTC. Translation gives CASSLSTGNEQFF.

This clonotype was recorded at least ten times. The chain recombines TRBV20-1 with TRBJ2-1, with 9 bases lining up with TRBD2. V lost 5 bases to trimming and J lost 7 bases; unmatched junction nucleotides: 12. CDR1 and CDR2 (germline): DFQATT, SNEGSKA (reference sequence). CDR3 length equals 15 residues. The CDR3 is CSAGDGVAGVNEQFF. CDR3 bases: TGCAGTGCTGGGGATGGGGTAGCGGGAGTAAATGAGCAGTTCTTC.

This chain joins TRBV6-1 and TRBJ2-2, with TRBD2 identical over 9 bases. The CDR3 is made up of 17 amino acids. J lost 5 bases, V lost 5 bases, and 12 bases had no gene match. The V gene's germline CDR1 is MNHNS and CDR2 SASEGT. The DNA for the CDR3 is TGTGCCAGCAGTTCGGTAGCGGGAGTAACGGGAACCGGGGAGCTGTTTTTT. The encoded protein is CASSSVAGVTGTGELFF.

This chain uses TRBV29-1 with TRBJ1-1; D remains unclear. This CDR3 has 15 amino acids. CDR1 SQVTM and CDR2 ANQGSEA come from the germline V gene. V was pared by 5 bases and J by 0 bases, with 16 bases between. The CDR3 region is CSVFLTGVLNTEAFF. DNA of the CDR3: TGCAGCGTTTTTTTAACGGGAGTCTTGAACACTGAAGCTTTCTTT.

This clonotype appeared a few times. The chain is built from TRBV28 and TRBJ2-4; 9 bases align to TRBD1. J was trimmed by 8 bases and V by 5 bases; bases with no gene match: 4. Germline CDR1 is MDHEN and CDR2 is SYDVKM. The CDR3 runs 13 residues. The CDR3 coding sequence is TGTGCCAGCAGTGGGACAGGGATTGACATTCAGTACTTC. Protein: CASSGTGIDIQYF.

This clonotype has a count of ten or more. This chain uses TRBV6-1 with TRBJ2-3; perhaps TRBD1 as D (6 bases). The CDR3 extends over 14 amino acids. Trimming removed 6 bases from V and 3 bases from J, with 13 bases in between. CDR1 is MNHNS, CDR2 SASEGT, per germline. CDR3 in amino acids: CASRNSGATDTQYF. CDR3 DNA: TGTGCCAGCAGGAATTCAGGGGCGACAGATACGCAGTATTTT.

With regard to this clonotype: One junction end disagrees with the germline gene, perhaps due to a read error. The chain has TRBV6-2 or TRBV6-3 and TRBJ2-1; TRBD2 matches 12 bases. Germline CDR1 reads MNHEY; CDR2 reads SVGEGT. This CDR3 contains 18 residues. The CDR3 here is CANSYVLAGGPSYNEQFF. CDR3 sequence (DNA): TGTGCCAACAGTTACGTCCTAGCGGGAGGGCCCTCCTACAATGAGCAGTTCTTC.

This clonotype was seen many times. This sequence joins TRBV6-1 and TRBJ2-7; the D gene is possibly TRBD2 (6 bases). Looked up from germline, CDR1 is MNHNS and CDR2 is SASEGT. The germline V and J ends were trimmed by 5 bases and 1 base, with 12 bases remaining between them. CDR3 length equals 14 residues. The CDR3 nucleotides read TGTGCCAGCAGTACCCGACTAGAATCCTACGAGCAGTACTTC. This sequence encodes CASSTRLESYEQYF.

The J gene is TRBJ2-1, the V gene TRBV20-1, with D possibly being TRBD2 (5 bases). In germline, CDR1 is DFQATT, CDR2 SNEGSKA (reference sequence). V was trimmed by 6 bases and J by 9 bases, leaving 21 bases between them. This CDR3 spans 14 amino acids. The CDR3 nucleotides are TGCAGTGCCGACACTAGTTTAAAGCCGAGTGAGCAGTTCTTC. Protein: CSADTSLKPSEQFF.

This clonotype was observed a few times. The chain employs TRBV4-2 and TRBJ1-5; the D is unclear. V was pared by 0 bases and J by 2 bases, with 11 bases between. Germline CDR1 reads LGHNA; CDR2 reads YNFKEQ. The CDR3 is made up of 16 amino acids. CDR3 loop: CASSQDGLPGNQPQHF. As DNA, the CDR3 is TGTGCCAGCAGCCAAGATGGCTTGCCTGGCAATCAGCCCCAGCATTTT.

This clonotype has a count of ten or more. The chain employs TRBV27 and TRBJ2-1, with D possibly being TRBD2 (6 bases). Germline CDR1 reads MNHEY; CDR2 reads SMNVEV (reference sequence). The CDR3 consists of 15 residues. Trimming took 3 bases from V and 10 from J, leaving 19 bases between them. The CDR3 DNA follows: TGTGCCAGCAGTTTGCTTGGCGGGATGTATGGGGAGCAGTTCTTC. Amino acid sequence: CASSLLGGMYGEQFF.

This clonotype was observed many times. This chain's CDR3 is CASSPGLRTYEQYF. DNA for the CDR3: TGTGCCAGCAGTCCCGGACTGAGGACCTACGAGCAGTACTTC. The rearrangement links TRBV6-1 to TRBJ2-7, with D perhaps matching TRBD2 (5 bases). The germline CDR1 and CDR2 sequences are MNHNS and SASEGT. This CDR3 region has 14 residues. Trimming pared 5 bases from V and 2 bases from J, leaving 13 bases between.

In its sample, this clonotype was seen many times. This chain joins TRBV3-1 and TRBJ2-3, with a tentative D call TRBD1 (5 bases). The V end lost 1 base, the J end lost 1 base, and 9 bases lay between the germline ends. The germline V gene encodes CDR1 LGHDT and CDR2 YNNKEL (reference sequence). The CDR3 has 15 amino acids. The CDR3 is CASSQGPGRTDTQYF. The CDR3 coding sequence is TGTGCCAGCAGCCAAGGGCCAGGGCGCACAGATACGCAGTATTTT.

This clonotype was observed a handful of times. This rearrangement joins TRBV7-9 to TRBJ1-6; 7 bases match TRBD1. Germline CDR1 is SEHNR and CDR2 is FQNEAQ (reference sequence). CDR3 length: 14 amino acids. The V gene end was trimmed by 5 bases and the J gene end by 7 bases; junction bases not matched to a gene: 5. The DNA for the CDR3 is TGTGCCAGCAGCGGACAGGAGAAAAATTCACCCCTCCACTTT. It specifies CASSGQEKNSPLHF.

This rearrangement joins TRBV20-1 to TRBJ2-5; D might be TRBD2 (6 bases). This CDR3 region has 16 residues. Germline V CDR1 and CDR2: DFQATT, SNEGSKA (reference sequence). V lost 0 bases, J lost 6 bases, and 20 bases lay in between. CDR3 DNA: TGCAGTGCTAGAGAACCGGGAGCGGTCATTGGGAAGACCCAGTACTTC. It encodes CSAREPGAVIGKTQYF.

This clonotype was seen many times. This rearrangement joins TRBV3-1 to TRBJ1-5; D is perhaps TRBD1 (5 bases). The CDR3 spans 18 residues. Trimming pared 1 base from V and 4 bases from J, leaving 20 bases between. CDR1 is LGHDT, CDR2 YNNKEL, per germline (reference sequence). The CDR3 here is CASSQGQSWGLSNQPQHF. As DNA, the CDR3 is TGTGCCAGCAGCCAAGGCCAATCGTGGGGGTTATCGAATCAGCCCCAGCATTTT. Full variable domain (missing parts from reference TRBV3-1 and TRBJ1-5): DTAVSQTPKYLVTQMGNDKSIKCEQNLGHDTMYWYKQDSKKFLKIMFSYNNKELIINETVPNRFSPKSPDKAHLNLHINSLELGDSAVYFCASSQGQSWGLSNQPQHFGDGTRLSIL.

This clonotype has at least ten counts. The CDR3: CASSPDRGLSYEQYF. CDR3 bases: TGTGCCAGCAGCCCCGACCGGGGGCTCTCCTACGAGCAGTACTTC. This rearrangement joins TRBV7-2 to TRBJ2-7, with D perhaps being TRBD1 or TRBD2 (6 bases each). The CDR3 is made up of 15 amino acids. With 5 bases removed from V and 0 bases from J, the gap between germline ends came to 14 bases. CDR1 is SGHTA and CDR2 is FQGNSA in the germline V gene.

This clonotype has just a few counts. This sequence joins TRBV7-6 and TRBJ2-6, with D tentatively TRBD2 (5 bases). The CDR3 covers 15 residues. The V end lost 5 bases, the J end lost 4 bases, and 12 bases lay between the germline ends. Germline CDR1 and CDR2: SGHVS and FNYEAQ. CDR3 in amino acids: CASSLRAGGANVLTF. CDR3 nucleotides: TGTGCCAGCAGCCTGAGGGCTGGCGGGGCCAACGTCCTGACTTTC.